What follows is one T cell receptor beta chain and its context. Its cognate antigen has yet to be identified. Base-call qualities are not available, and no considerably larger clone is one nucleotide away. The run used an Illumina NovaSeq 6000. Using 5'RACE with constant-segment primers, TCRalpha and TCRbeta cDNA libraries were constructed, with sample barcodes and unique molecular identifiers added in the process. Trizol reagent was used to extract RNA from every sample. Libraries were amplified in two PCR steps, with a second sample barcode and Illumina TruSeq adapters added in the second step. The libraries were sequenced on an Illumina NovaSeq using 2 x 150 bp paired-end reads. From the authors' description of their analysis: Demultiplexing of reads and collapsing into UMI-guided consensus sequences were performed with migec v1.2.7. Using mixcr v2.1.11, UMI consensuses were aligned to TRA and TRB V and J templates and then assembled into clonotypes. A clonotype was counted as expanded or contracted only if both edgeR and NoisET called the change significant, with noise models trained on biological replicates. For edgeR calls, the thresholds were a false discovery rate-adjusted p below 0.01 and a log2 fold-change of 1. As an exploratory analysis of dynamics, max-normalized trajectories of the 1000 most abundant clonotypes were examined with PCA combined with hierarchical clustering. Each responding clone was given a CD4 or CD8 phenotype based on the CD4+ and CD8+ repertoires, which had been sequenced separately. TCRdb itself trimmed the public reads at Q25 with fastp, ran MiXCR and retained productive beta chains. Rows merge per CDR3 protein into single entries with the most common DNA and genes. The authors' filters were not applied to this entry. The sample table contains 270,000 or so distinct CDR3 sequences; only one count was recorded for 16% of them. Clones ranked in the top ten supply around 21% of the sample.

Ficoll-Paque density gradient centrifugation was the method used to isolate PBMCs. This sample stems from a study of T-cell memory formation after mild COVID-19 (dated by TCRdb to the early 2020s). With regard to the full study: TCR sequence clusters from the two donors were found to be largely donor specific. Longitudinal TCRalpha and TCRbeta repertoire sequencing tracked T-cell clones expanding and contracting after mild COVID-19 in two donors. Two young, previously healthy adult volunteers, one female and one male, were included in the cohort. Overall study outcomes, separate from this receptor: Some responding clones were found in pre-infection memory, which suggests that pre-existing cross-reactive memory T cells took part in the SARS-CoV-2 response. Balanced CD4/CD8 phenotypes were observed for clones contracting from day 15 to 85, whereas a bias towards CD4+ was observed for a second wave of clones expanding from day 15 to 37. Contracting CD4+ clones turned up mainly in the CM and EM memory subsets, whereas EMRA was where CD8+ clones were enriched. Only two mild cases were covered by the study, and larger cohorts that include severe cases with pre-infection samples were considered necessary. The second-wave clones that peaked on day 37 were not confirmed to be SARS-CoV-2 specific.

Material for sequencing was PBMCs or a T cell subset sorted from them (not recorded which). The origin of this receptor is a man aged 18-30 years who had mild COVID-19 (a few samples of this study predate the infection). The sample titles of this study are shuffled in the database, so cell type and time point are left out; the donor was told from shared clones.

In nucleotide form, the sequence is TGCAGTGCTAGAAATAAGGGGAACAATGAGCAGTTCTTC. This codes for CSARNKGNNEQFF. The chain is encoded by TRBV20-1 joined to TRBJ2-1; the D gene is perhaps TRBD1, on 5 matching bases. Per the germline V gene (reference sequence), DFQATT is the CDR1 and SNEGSKA is the CDR2. The CDR3 sequence holds 13 residues, the cysteine and phenylalanine included. CDR3 DNA only is kept here, 39 bases in frame from base 1. The trim is 2 bases for V and 5 bases for J, with a gap of 10 bases between the germline ends.